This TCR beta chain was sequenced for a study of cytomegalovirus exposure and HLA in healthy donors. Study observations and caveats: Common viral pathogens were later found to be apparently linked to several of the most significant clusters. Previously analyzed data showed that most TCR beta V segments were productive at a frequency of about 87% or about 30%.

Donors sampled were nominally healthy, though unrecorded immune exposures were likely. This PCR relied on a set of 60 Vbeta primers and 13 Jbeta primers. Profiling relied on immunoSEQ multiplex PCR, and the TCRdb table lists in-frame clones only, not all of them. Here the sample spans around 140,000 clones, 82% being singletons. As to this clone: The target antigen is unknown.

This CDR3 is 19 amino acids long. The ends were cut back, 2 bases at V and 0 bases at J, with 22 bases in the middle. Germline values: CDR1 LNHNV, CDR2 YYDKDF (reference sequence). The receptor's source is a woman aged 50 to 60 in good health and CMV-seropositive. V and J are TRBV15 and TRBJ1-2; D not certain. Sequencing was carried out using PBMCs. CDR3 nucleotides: TGTGCCACCAGCAGATCGAGCGTAGCCCTAACCCTTTCTAACTATGGCTACACCTTC. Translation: CATSRSSVALTLSNYGYTF.